Presented here are 29 T cell receptor beta chains from one specimen sequenced in a study of radiation and T cells in renal cell carcinoma. Treatment in this sample: treatment-naive control, cytoreductive nephrectomy. The method was immunoSEQ multiplex PCR; TCRdb's version includes in-frame clones alone and lacks a portion of them. The profile shows 14,000 to 15,000 clones, 62% of them singletons. Material: tumor tissue, obtained from a patient whose treatment was nephrectomy without radiotherapy. These receptors came from a man in his fifties or sixties with renal cell carcinoma.

This clone is labeled as medium-sized. DNA of the CDR3: TGCAGTGCTAGAGAGCCGATTGAAGCTTTCTTT. Translating it yields CSAREPIEAFF. The chain joins TRBV20-1 to TRBJ1-1; D not resolved. CDR1 and CDR2 from the germline V gene are DFQATT and SNEGSKA (reference sequence). V lost 0 bases and J lost 7, with 6 bases in between. This CDR3 comprises 11 residues.

CDR3 sequence (DNA): TGTGCCAGCAGCCTTTGGATCCTCAAGGGTGAGACCCAGTACTTC. Translating gives CASSLWILKGETQYF. The chain joins TRBV28 to TRBJ2-5; D call uncertain. From germline, CDR1 is MDHEN and CDR2 SYDVKM. The CDR3 runs to 15 residues. Trimming pared 6 bases from V and 5 bases from J, leaving 19 bases between.

In its sample, this clone was seen a few times. The CDR3 region is CASSPGLGGNTGELFF. The DNA for the CDR3 is TGCGCCAGCAGCCCTGGTCTGGGGGGGAACACCGGGGAGCTGTTTTTT. The chain combines TRBV4-3 with TRBJ2-2, with a weak D call TRBD2 (6 bases). The germline V gene encodes CDR1 LGHNA and CDR2 YSLEER. V lost 4 bases, J lost 1 base, and 13 bases lay in between. The CDR3 loop spans 16 amino acids.

This chain uses TRBV19 with TRBJ2-4; maybe TRBD1 (5 bases). From germline, CDR1 is LNHDA and CDR2 SQIVND (reference sequence). The CDR3 consists of 14 residues. V dropped 2 bases and J dropped 7 bases, with 12 bases sitting between them. CDR3 coding DNA: TGTGCCAGTAGTATACAGGGCCGGTACAACATTCAGTACTTC. Amino acids: CASSIQGRYNIQYF.

This rearrangement joins TRBV7-3 to TRBJ2-4; the D is unclear. Trimming pared 3 bases from V and 8 bases from J, leaving 11 bases between. CDR3 length: 13 residues. The germline V gene has CDR1 SGHTA and CDR2 FQGTGA. The CDR3 region is CASSLVGRDIQYF. The CDR3 DNA reads TGTGCCAGCAGCTTGGTAGGCCGGGACATTCAGTACTTC.

The chain couples TRBV10-3 to TRBJ1-5; D perhaps matches TRBD1 (5 bases). The CDR3 runs 15 residues. Deletions cut 0 bases from V and 8 bases from J, with 14 bases between. CDR1 is ENHRY, CDR2 SYGVKD, per germline. The CDR3 DNA sequence: TGTGCCATCAGTGAGTCCCACCCGGGGGGGGAGCCCCAGCATTTT. This gives the protein CAISESHPGGEPQHF.

The V gene is TRBV7-2, the J gene TRBJ2-7; 7 bases line up with TRBD2. From germline, CDR1 is SGHTA and CDR2 FQGNSA. The ends lost 5 bases at V and 5 bases at J; junction bases unmatched: 18. This CDR3 spans 17 amino acids. CDR3 coding DNA: TGTGCCAGCAGCCCACAACCATATCTCCTTACTAGCGACGAGCAGTACTTC. This sequence encodes CASSPQPYLLTSDEQYF.

The chain has TRBV19 and TRBJ2-1; D unresolved. Between the trimmed V and J ends, which lost 6 bases and 5 bases, there was a span of 11 bases. The CDR3 extends over 13 amino acids. Germline values: CDR1 LNHDA, CDR2 SQIVND (reference sequence). As DNA, the CDR3 is TGTGCCAGTAGAAGAACACGGGACAATGAGCAGTTCTTC. Translated, it gives CASRRTRDNEQFF.

The chain is built from TRBV5-1 and TRBJ2-2; a weak D match, TRBD1 (5 bases). The CDR3 is made up of 15 amino acids. V shed 2 bases and J shed 4 bases, with 12 bases lying between them. Germline V gene data show CDR1 as SGHRS and CDR2 as YFSETQ. The chain's CDR3 is CASSLGQGSTGELFF. DNA of the CDR3: TGCGCCAGCAGCTTAGGCCAGGGCAGCACCGGGGAGCTGTTTTTT. Full variable domain (rest looked up from reference TRBV5-1 and TRBJ2-2): KAGVTQTPRYLIKTRGQQVTLSCSPISGHRSVSWYQQTPGQGLQFLFEYFSETQRNKGNFPGRFSGRQFSNSRSEMNVSTLELGDSALYLCASSLGQGSTGELFFGEGSRLTVL.

The table lists this clone with a few counts. This chain uses TRBV18 with TRBJ2-7; 9 positions agree with TRBD1. The CDR3 is made up of 14 amino acids. Germline V gene sequence: CDR1 KGHSH, CDR2 LQKENI. With 3 bases clipped from V and 3 bases from J, the junction kept 3 bases outside the gene matches. The CDR3: CASSPGTGNYEQYF. The CDR3 nucleotides are TGTGCCAGCTCACCCGGGACAGGGAACTACGAGCAGTACTTC.

V gene TRBV7-9 combines with J gene TRBJ2-7; possible D gene TRBD2, 6 bases. V was clipped by 7 bases and J by 1 base, with 11 bases between them. CDR3 length: 13 amino acids. From germline, CDR1 is SEHNR and CDR2 FQNEAQ (reference sequence). The CDR3 is CASKEGLSYEQYF. CDR3 nucleotide sequence: TGTGCCAGCAAAGAGGGACTTTCCTACGAGCAGTACTTC.

This clone was detected only a few times. This chain joins TRBV5-6 and TRBJ1-1; D is perhaps TRBD1 (5 bases). Germline lookup yields CDR1 SGHDT and CDR2 YYEEEE. V shed 3 bases and J shed 4 bases, with 13 bases lying between them. The CDR3 covers 14 residues. CDR3: CASSYGGGGTEAFF. Here the CDR3 DNA reads TGTGCCAGCAGCTATGGCGGCGGGGGCACTGAAGCTTTCTTT.

V is TRBV25-1 and J is TRBJ2-5; 8 bases fit TRBD1. CDR1 MGHDK and CDR2 SYGVNS come from the germline V gene. The CDR3 contains 15 residues. After removal of 4 bases from V and 5 bases from J, the junction contained 9 bases not matched to a gene. The CDR3 DNA follows: TGTGCCAGCAGTGGTGGACAGGGATGGGGGGAGACCCAGTACTTC. This codes for CASSGGQGWGETQYF.

This sequence joins TRBV28 and TRBJ1-1; no clear D gene. The germline V gene encodes CDR1 MDHEN and CDR2 SYDVKM. V lost 4 bases, J lost 5 bases, and 14 bases lay in between. The CDR3 totals 14 residues. The CDR3 is CASSSSKAGTEAFF. The CDR3 region has the DNA TGTGCCAGCAGTTCGTCGAAGGCGGGAACTGAAGCTTTCTTT.

This chain links TRBV27 with TRBJ2-3; 7 bases agree with TRBD1. Per the germline V gene, CDR1 is MNHEY and CDR2 is SMNVEV (reference sequence). The CDR3 is 13 residues long. V was pared by 4 bases and J by 3 bases, with 1 base of the junction left unmatched. CDR3 sequence reads: CASSSTGTDTQYF. CDR3 bases: TGTGCCAGCAGTTCGACAGGGACAGATACGCAGTATTTT.

The rearrangement links TRBV7-9 to TRBJ2-1; 8 bases align to TRBD1. The CDR3 has 16 amino acids. Germline V gives CDR1 SEHNR, CDR2 FQNEAQ (reference sequence). J gave up 8 bases and V 0 bases, and 9 bases lay outside the gene matches. CDR3 bases: TGTGCCAGCAGCTTAGCGCGGACAGGGCCTAACCATGAGCAGTTCTTC. This sequence encodes CASSLARTGPNHEQFF.

J is TRBJ1-3 and V is TRBV6-5, with TRBD1 matching over 8 bases. CDR1 MNHEY and CDR2 SVGAGI come from the germline V gene. Trimming cost V 6 bases and J 9 bases; bases outside gene matches: 7. CDR3 length equals 13 residues. In nucleotides, the CDR3 is TGTGCCAGCAGCCCGACAGGGGACTCCACCATATATTTT. It encodes CASSPTGDSTIYF.

The chain combines TRBV27 with TRBJ2-7; 7 nucleotides align to TRBD1. Trimming at V came to 10 bases and at J to 7 bases, leaving 28 bases not matched to a gene. This CDR3 has 18 amino acids. Germline CDR1 reads MNHEY; CDR2 reads SMNVEV (reference sequence). CDR3 DNA: TGTGCCAACGGTTGTGGGGACAGTCAACCCAGAACATCAGAGGAGCAGTACTTC. It codes for CANGCGDSQPRTSEEQYF.

The J gene is TRBJ2-4, the V gene TRBV7-2; the D is unclear. The germline V and J ends were trimmed by 2 bases and 7 bases, with 6 bases remaining between them. The CDR3 consists of 12 residues. Germline CDR1 and CDR2: SGHTA and FQGNSA. The CDR3 DNA sequence: TGTGCCAGCAGCTTAAGGCGTAACATTCAGTACTTC. The encoded protein is CASSLRRNIQYF.

The rearrangement links TRBV5-4 to TRBJ2-3; possible D gene TRBD1, 8 bases. V shed 2 bases and J shed 2 bases, with 18 bases lying between them. CDR1 and CDR2 (germline): SGHNT, YYREEE (reference sequence). CDR3 length: 17 residues. The CDR3 loop reads CASSFNRGGFITDTQYF. The CDR3 nucleotides are TGTGCCAGCAGCTTCAACAGGGGGGGCTTTATCACAGATACGCAGTATTTT.

J is TRBJ2-5 and V is TRBV10-3; TRBD1 matches 9 bases. Germline V gene sequence: CDR1 ENHRY, CDR2 SYGVKD. This CDR3 spans 14 amino acids. V lost 5 bases to trimming and J lost 5 bases; unmatched junction nucleotides: 6. The CDR3 here is CAISQTGGEETQYF. CDR3 DNA sequence: TGTGCCATCAGTCAGACAGGGGGTGAGGAGACCCAGTACTTC.

The chain is built from TRBV4-1 and TRBJ2-1; 7 bases match TRBD1. The CDR3 runs 18 residues. After removal of 7 bases from V and 0 bases from J, the junction contained 15 bases not matched to a gene. CDR1 and CDR2 (germline): MGHRA, YSYEKL. In DNA, the CDR3 is TGCGCCAGCACTTCAAGATCGGGACAGTCGAGCTCCTACAATGAGCAGTTCTTC. Translation: CASTSRSGQSSSYNEQFF.

The chain uses TRBV27 and TRBJ2-3; 8 bases agree with TRBD1. The CDR3 consists of 16 residues. In germline, CDR1 is MNHEY, CDR2 SMNVEV (reference sequence). Trimming took 0 bases from V and 2 from J; bases not matched to a gene: 4. The CDR3 protein is CASSLSLDRATDTQYF. The DNA of the CDR3 is TGTGCCAGCAGTTTATCCCTGGACAGGGCCACAGATACGCAGTATTTT.

A single count supports this clone. The rearrangement links TRBV27 to TRBJ2-7; 7 bases map to TRBD1. Trimming cost V 7 bases and J 4 bases; bases outside gene matches: 7. The CDR3 is 13 residues long. The germline V gene encodes CDR1 MNHEY and CDR2 SMNVEV (reference sequence). The CDR3 loop is CASKQGDRYEQYF. CDR3 nucleotides: TGTGCCAGCAAGCAGGGGGATAGGTACGAGCAGTACTTC.

The V call is TRBV4-3, the J call TRBJ2-3, with 9 bases identical to TRBD2. Germline CDR1 and CDR2: LGHNA and YSLEER. The CDR3 is 16 amino acids. Trimming at V came to 8 bases and at J to 0 bases, leaving 9 bases not matched to a gene. The chain's CDR3 is CASFSSGITSTDTQYF. The CDR3 DNA sequence: TGCGCCAGCTTCTCTAGCGGGATTACTAGCACAGATACGCAGTATTTT.

The chain has TRBV5-1 and TRBJ1-2; D is uncertain. V was shortened by 4 bases and J by 2 bases, with 15 bases between the two germline ends. Germline V gene sequence: CDR1 SGHRS, CDR2 YFSETQ. The CDR3 contains 15 residues. The CDR3 region has the DNA TGCGCCAGCAGCCCCGGTAGGGCGGGAAACTATGGCTACACCTTC. Translation gives CASSPGRAGNYGYTF.

The V call is TRBV7-2, the J call TRBJ2-1; 8 positions match TRBD2. The CDR3 consists of 16 residues. Germline values: CDR1 SGHTA, CDR2 FQGNSA. With V trimmed by 4 bases and J by 4 bases, 9 bases remained unmatched. This chain's CDR3 is CASSSWGSGNYNEQFF. The CDR3 DNA reads TGTGCCAGCAGCTCCTGGGGTAGCGGGAATTACAATGAGCAGTTCTTC.

The chain employs TRBV7-2 and TRBJ2-5; the match to TRBD2 covers 7 bases. The V gene's germline CDR1 is SGHTA and CDR2 FQGNSA. V dropped 2 bases and J dropped 5; count of bases not matched to a gene: 8. The CDR3 totals 15 residues. CDR3 sequence: CASSLRGGRGETQYF. In nucleotides, the CDR3 is TGTGCCAGCAGCTTAAGGGGCGGGCGGGGGGAGACCCAGTACTTC.

The rearrangement links TRBV28 to TRBJ2-3; D is unresolved. CDR3 size: 11 residues. V was shortened by 6 bases and J by 6 bases, with 7 bases between the two germline ends. Germline V lookup: CDR1 MDHEN, CDR2 SYDVKM. CDR3 sequence: CASRDSDTQYF. CDR3 in DNA: TGTGCCAGCAGGGATTCGGATACGCAGTATTTT.